This T cell receptor beta chain originates from a study of cytomegalovirus exposure and HLA in healthy donors. Some clones are missing from TCRdb's copy, which holds only in-frame ones; the method was immunoSEQ multiplex PCR. The sample includes approximately 230,000 clones, roughly 90% seen only once; the top ten take more than 10%. Many counts were recorded for this clone. It was the approximately 120-subject validation cohort, separate from the roughly 700-subject first cohort, to which the donors belonged. Germline lookup yields CDR1 SGHTA and CDR2 FQGNSA. Trimming removed 5 bases at V and 0 bases at J, with 5 bases between. CDR3 length equals 13 residues.

This sequence originates from a man aged 18 to 35 in good health and CMV-seropositive. The rearrangement joins TRBV7-2 to TRBJ1-5; D gene unclear. Sequencing was performed on PBMCs. This CDR3 is CASSRYSNQPQHF. CDR3 bases: TGTGCCAGCAGCCGTTATAGCAATCAGCCCCAGCATTTT.